The source of this T cell receptor (beta chain) is a study of blood T cell repertoires in COVID-19. Study background: PBMCs, B-cell-depleted T cells, or T cells were the source of the cDNA or gDNA that made up the material.

The CDR3 length is 14 residues. V lost 2 bases and J lost 6, with 10 bases in between. CDR1 MNHNS and CDR2 SASEGT come from the germline V gene. Clones were read by immunoSEQ multiplex PCR, and TCRdb kept only the in-frame ones, dropping some. The table lists approximately 240,000 clones, 83% of them singletons. The sample taken for sequencing was peripheral blood. This sequence joins TRBV6-1 and TRBJ2-2; tentative D call: TRBD1 (6 bases). The source is a woman in her 30s with COVID-19, enrolled during active disease. The chain's CDR3 is CASSEMSGAGELFF. The CDR3 nucleotides are TGTGCCAGCAGTGAAATGTCAGGGGCCGGGGAGCTGTTTTTT.